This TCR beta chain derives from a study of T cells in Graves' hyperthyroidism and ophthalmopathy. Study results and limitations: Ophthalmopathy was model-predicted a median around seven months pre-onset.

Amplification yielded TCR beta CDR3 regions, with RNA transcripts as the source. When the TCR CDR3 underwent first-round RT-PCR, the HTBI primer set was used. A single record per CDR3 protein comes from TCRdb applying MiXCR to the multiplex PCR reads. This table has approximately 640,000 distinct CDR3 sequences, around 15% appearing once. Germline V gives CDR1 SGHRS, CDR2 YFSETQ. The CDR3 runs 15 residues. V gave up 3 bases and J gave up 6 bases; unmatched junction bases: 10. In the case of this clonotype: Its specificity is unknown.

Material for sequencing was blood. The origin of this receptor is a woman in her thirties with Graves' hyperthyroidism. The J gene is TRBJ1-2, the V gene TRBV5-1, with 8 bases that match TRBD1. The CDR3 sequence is CASSSRTGCTHGYTF. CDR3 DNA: TGCGCCAGCAGCTCACGGACAGGGTGTACCCATGGCTACACCTTC.